This entry lists 29 T cell receptor beta chains sequenced from one sample in a study of identical twins. TCRdb reprocessed the 5' RACE reads via MiXCR and lists one record per CDR3 protein. The sample includes roughly 700,000 distinct CDR3 sequences, 8.6% of them seen just once. The sample was also linked to a second study, of yellow fever vaccine responses in identical twins.

Sequenced sample: PBMCs. All receptors come from a woman between 18 and 29 years old in good health.

This clonotype has more than one count but fewer than ten. CDR3 sequence (DNA): TGTGCCAGCAGTGACTCCAAAGATACGCAGTATTTT. It codes for CASSDSKDTQYF. This sequence joins TRBV6-1 and TRBJ2-3; D is ambiguous. The CDR3 contains 12 residues. Germline V CDR1 and CDR2: MNHNS, SASEGT. V was cut by 3 bases and J by 5 bases, with 6 bases left in between.

The chain is built from TRBV5-1 and TRBJ2-2, with D tentatively TRBD1 or TRBD2 (5 bases each). The CDR3 is 16 residues long. V lost 6 bases and J 2 bases, leaving 17 bases between the germline ends. Per the germline V gene, CDR1 is SGHRS and CDR2 is YFSETQ. CDR3 residues: CASTPLGTENTGELFF. The DNA for the CDR3 is TGCGCCAGCACCCCTCTGGGGACGGAAAACACCGGGGAGCTGTTTTTT.

The table lists this clonotype with a few counts. The V and J genes are TRBV19 and TRBJ2-4; 7 nucleotides match TRBD1. This CDR3 has 16 amino acids. Germline CDR1 is LNHDA and CDR2 is SQIVND (reference sequence). The trim removed 6 bases at V and 3 bases at J, leaving 11 bases unmatched. The CDR3 region has the DNA TGTGCCAGTAGCCCTGGGACAGTACAAGGCAAAAACATTCAGTACTTC. Encoded protein: CASSPGTVQGKNIQYF.

The chain uses TRBV7-9 and TRBJ1-1, with TRBD1 as a possible D gene (5 bases). V was trimmed by 7 bases and J by 3 bases, leaving 15 bases between them. In germline, CDR1 is SEHNR, CDR2 FQNEAQ (reference sequence). The CDR3 totals 14 residues. CDR3 DNA sequence: TGTGCCAGCACTACAATGCTAGGGGACACTGAAGCTTTCTTT. Residues: CASTTMLGDTEAFF.

This clonotype was counted ten times or more. The chain combines TRBV3-1 with TRBJ2-3; 8 bases match TRBD1. This CDR3 has 15 amino acids. V shed 1 base, J shed 6 bases, and the junction held 6 bases outside the gene matches. CDR1 is LGHDT, CDR2 YNNKEL, per germline (reference sequence). CDR3 amino acids: CASSQVRGRSDTQYF. CDR3 DNA: TGTGCCAGCAGCCAAGTCAGGGGGCGGAGTGATACGCAGTATTTT.

This clonotype came up a few times. The chain recombines TRBV19 with TRBJ2-3, with 8 nucleotides matching TRBD2. This CDR3 spans 15 amino acids. Looked up from germline, CDR1 is LNHDA and CDR2 is SQIVND (reference sequence). With 6 bases clipped from V and 2 bases from J, the junction kept 7 bases outside the gene matches. CDR3 amino acids: CASRRTSSLTDTQYF. CDR3 coding DNA: TGTGCCAGTAGACGGACTAGCAGCCTCACAGATACGCAGTATTTT.

The DNA of the CDR3 is TGTGCCACCAGTGATCGCGCCGGGACTAGCTCCTACGAGCAGTACTTC. Translation: CATSDRAGTSSYEQYF. This chain joins TRBV24-1 and TRBJ2-7, with TRBD2 identical over 8 bases. Trimming took 3 bases from V and 0 from J; bases not matched to a gene: 6. The germline V gene has CDR1 KGHDR and CDR2 SFDVKD. This CDR3 has 16 residues.

With regard to this clonotype: Possible read error: a much larger clone is one base away. The chain has TRBV7-2 and TRBJ2-3; the D gene is possibly TRBD1 (5 bases). Trimming cost V 5 bases and J 4 bases, with 16 bases left between them. Germline values: CDR1 SGHTA, CDR2 FQGNSA. This CDR3 region has 15 residues. In nucleotides, the CDR3 is TGTGCCAGCAGCCGACAGCTATCGTACTCAGATACGCAGTATTTT. It translates to CASSRQLSYSDTQYF.

V usage is TRBV7-9 and J usage is TRBJ2-7; 7 nucleotides match TRBD1. Germline lookup yields CDR1 SEHNR and CDR2 FQNEAQ (reference sequence). Unmatched junction bases numbered 5, after V lost 5 bases and J lost 4 bases. The CDR3 runs to 13 residues. The DNA for the CDR3 is TGTGCCAGCAGCCACCGGGACAGATACGAGCAGTACTTC. Translated: CASSHRDRYEQYF. Full variable domain (remainder filled in from reference TRBV7-9 and TRBJ2-7): DTGVSQNPRHKITKRGQNVTFRCDPISEHNRLYWYRQTLGQGPEFLTYFQNEAQLEKSRLLSDRFSAERPKGSFSTLEIQRTEQGDSAMYLCASSHRDRYEQYFGPGTRLTVT.

The V and J genes are TRBV2 and TRBJ2-3, with TRBD1 identical over 9 bases. Looked up from germline, CDR1 is SNHLY and CDR2 is FYNNEI. This CDR3 has 16 residues. The V and J ends lost 6 bases and 0 bases, in that order; junction bases with no gene match: 7. The CDR3 protein is CASSNRGLSSTDTQYF. The CDR3 bases are TGTGCCAGCAGCAACAGGGGGCTTTCTAGCACAGATACGCAGTATTTT.

This clonotype appeared a few times. The chain links TRBV7-2 to TRBJ2-5; D remains unclear. Germline V gene sequence: CDR1 SGHTA, CDR2 FQGNSA. The V end was cut by 2 bases, the J end by 2 bases, with 6 bases between. The CDR3 contains 13 residues. CDR3 region: CASSLMRQETQYF. The CDR3 DNA reads TGTGCCAGCAGCTTAATGCGGCAAGAGACCCAGTACTTC.

This clonotype turned up a few times. J is TRBJ1-1 and V is TRBV7-6; no firm D call. Germline values: CDR1 SGHVS, CDR2 FNYEAQ. Between the trimmed V and J ends, which lost 5 bases and 0 bases, there was a span of 10 bases. CDR3 length: 14 amino acids. The CDR3 loop is CASSLTDMNTEAFF. The CDR3 DNA reads as TGTGCCAGCAGCCTAACAGACATGAACACTGAAGCTTTCTTT.

This clonotype was recorded a few times. The rearrangement links TRBV12-3 or TRBV12-4 to TRBJ2-5; TRBD1 aligns across 7 bases. The CDR3 has 17 amino acids. V lost 6 bases to trimming and J lost 4 bases; unmatched junction nucleotides: 17. The CDR3 coding sequence is TGTGCCAGCAGCCAAGAACAGGGGAACACGCCTCGAGAGACCCAGTACTTC. This encodes CASSQEQGNTPRETQYF.

At least ten counts were recorded for this clonotype. The chain couples TRBV7-9 to TRBJ1-5; D unclear. This CDR3 has 14 amino acids. Germline CDR1 and CDR2: SEHNR and FQNEAQ (reference sequence). The V and J ends lost 2 bases and 6 bases respectively, with 11 bases between them. The CDR3 spells CASSLSERSQPQHF. The CDR3 nucleotides are TGTGCCAGCAGCTTAAGCGAACGAAGTCAGCCCCAGCATTTT.

Worth noting for this clonotype: One end of the junction fails to match germline, which may point to a read error. The rearrangement joins TRBV6-1 to TRBJ1-1, with TRBD1 identical over 7 bases. The germline CDR1 and CDR2 sequences are MNHNS and SASEGT. The length of the CDR3 is 15 residues. This CDR3 is CASRPRQTGNAEAFF. CDR3 coding DNA: TGTGCCAGCAGACCGCGGCAGACAGGGAACGCTGAAGCTTTCTTT.

This chain links TRBV7-9 with TRBJ1-1; TRBD1 matches at 7 bases. The CDR3 length is 14 residues. The trim removed 7 bases at V and 5 bases at J, leaving 10 bases unmatched. The germline V gene has CDR1 SEHNR and CDR2 FQNEAQ (reference sequence). The CDR3 reads CASTATGLRTEAFF. The CDR3 DNA reads as TGTGCCAGCACAGCGACAGGGTTGAGAACTGAAGCTTTCTTT.

The rearrangement joins TRBV4-2 to TRBJ2-3; 12 bases are shared with TRBD2. With 4 bases clipped from V and 2 bases from J, the junction kept 4 bases outside the gene matches. This CDR3 contains 16 residues. Germline values: CDR1 LGHNA, CDR2 YNFKEQ. CDR3 sequence reads: CASSLRTSGDTDTQYF. In nucleotides, the CDR3 is TGTGCCAGCAGCCTTCGGACTAGCGGGGACACAGATACGCAGTATTTT.

In this sample, this clonotype turned up a few times. V gene TRBV5-6 combines with J gene TRBJ2-5; a possible D gene is TRBD1 (5 bases). The CDR3 has 15 residues. Looked up from germline, CDR1 is SGHDT and CDR2 is YYEEEE. V was clipped by 1 base and J by 1 base, with 11 bases between them. The CDR3 loop is CASSLFGATQETQYF. CDR3 DNA: TGTGCCAGCAGCTTGTTTGGGGCAACCCAAGAGACCCAGTACTTC.

The chain uses TRBV20-1 and TRBJ2-4; unclear D gene. The CDR3 runs to 13 residues. Trimming pared 0 bases from V and 9 bases from J, leaving 12 bases between. Per germline, CDR1 DFQATT and CDR2 SNEGSKA (reference sequence). CDR3 nucleotide sequence: TGCAGTGCTAGAGATTACCTAATAGGCATTCAGTACTTC. It is translated as CSARDYLIGIQYF.

The V gene is TRBV30, the J gene TRBJ1-4; perhaps TRBD1 as D (5 bases). Germline V gives CDR1 GTSNPN, CDR2 SVGIG (reference sequence). The CDR3 runs to 12 residues. V shed 4 bases and J shed 13 bases, with 16 bases lying between them. The CDR3 nucleotides are TGTGCCTGGACTAAGGGGTTCGGGATACTGTTTTTT. This encodes CAWTKGFGILFF. Combining the CDR3 with reference TRBV30 and TRBJ1-4 gives the whole variable domain SQTIHQWPATLVQPVGSPLSLECTVEGTSNPNLYWYRQAAGRGLQLLFYSVGIGQISSEVPQNLSASRPQDRQFILSSKKLLLSDSGFYLCAWTKGFGILFFGSGTQLSVL.

This chain links TRBV5-6 with TRBJ2-5; D uncertain. V gave up 4 bases and J gave up 5 bases, with 15 bases separating them. This CDR3 region has 14 residues. Germline assignment: CDR1 SGHDT and CDR2 YYEEEE. The CDR3: CASSREPRSETQYF. CDR3 coding DNA: TGTGCCAGCAGCCGCGAGCCCCGGTCGGAGACCCAGTACTTC.

The chain links TRBV5-5 to TRBJ2-1; the D gene is possibly TRBD1 (5 bases). Germline lookup yields CDR1 SGHKS and CDR2 YYEKEE (reference sequence). V was trimmed by 1 base and J by 7 bases, leaving 12 bases between them. The CDR3 extends over 14 amino acids. The CDR3 sequence: CASSLLGERNEQFF. The CDR3 region has the DNA TGTGCCAGCAGCTTGCTAGGGGAAAGGAATGAGCAGTTCTTC.

There are a few counts of this clonotype. The J gene is TRBJ1-6, the V gene TRBV6-1; unclear D gene. This CDR3 contains 14 residues. Trimming removed 7 bases at V and 6 bases at J, with 13 bases between. Germline-derived CDR1 and CDR2 are MNHNS and SASEGT. The CDR3: CASTSPGRNSPLHF. The CDR3 DNA is TGTGCCAGCACCTCGCCAGGTCGTAATTCACCCCTCCACTTT.

The chain employs TRBV4-3 and TRBJ2-7; no reliable D call. Germline CDR1 and CDR2: LGHNA and YSLEER. V was pared by 6 bases and J by 1 base, with 16 bases between. The CDR3 is made up of 15 amino acids. Written as DNA, the CDR3 is TGCGCCAGCAGTATAAACTCCCTGGGTTCCTACGAGCAGTACTTC. Protein sequence: CASSINSLGSYEQYF.

The sample holds a few counts of this clonotype. V usage is TRBV11-2 and J usage is TRBJ1-2; 8 bases are shared with TRBD1. CDR1 and CDR2 from the germline V gene are SGHAT and FQNNGV. J lost 4 bases, V lost 1 base, and 8 bases had no gene match. The CDR3 runs to 16 residues. This chain's CDR3 is CASSLVGQGAAYGYTF. CDR3 coding DNA: TGTGCCAGCAGCTTAGTGGGGCAGGGGGCGGCCTATGGCTACACCTTC.

The table lists this clonotype with many counts. The chain recombines TRBV7-9 with TRBJ2-7; unclear D gene. Germline CDR1 reads SEHNR; CDR2 reads FQNEAQ (reference sequence). The V end was cut by 1 base, the J end by 7 bases, with 11 bases between. The CDR3 runs 13 residues. CDR3 in amino acids: CASSLVGIGEQYF. The DNA for the CDR3 is TGTGCCAGCAGCTTAGTGGGCATCGGGGAGCAGTACTTC.

The chain has TRBV7-2 and TRBJ2-5; TRBD2 is a possible D gene (5 bases). Per germline, CDR1 SGHTA and CDR2 FQGNSA. Deletions cut 1 base from V and 7 bases from J, with 13 bases between. There are 14 residues in the CDR3. The CDR3 loop is CASSLDGDYGTQYF. As DNA, the CDR3 is TGTGCCAGCAGCTTAGACGGAGACTACGGGACCCAGTACTTC. Drawing the rest from reference TRBV7-2 and TRBJ2-5, the complete variable domain is GAGVSQSPSNKVTEKGKDVELRCDPISGHTALYWYRQSLGQGLEFLIYFQGNSAPDKSGLPSDRFSAERTGGSVSTLTIQRTQQEDSAVYLCASSLDGDYGTQYFGPGTRLLVL.

The sample holds many counts of this clonotype. V and J are TRBV12-3 or TRBV12-4 and TRBJ2-1; TRBD1 matches 12 bases. The CDR3 is made up of 20 amino acids. V lost 0 bases, J lost 2 bases, and 11 bases stayed unmatched. CDR3 DNA: TGTGCCAGCAGTTTAGCGCTGGGGACAGGGGGCGCAGGCCCCTACAATGAGCAGTTCTTC. It translates to CASSLALGTGGAGPYNEQFF.

The table lists this clonotype with a few counts. This chain uses TRBV6-4 with TRBJ2-7; no definite D call. CDR1 and CDR2 (germline): MRHNA, SNTAGT. This CDR3 comprises 13 residues. Deletions cut 8 bases from V and 6 bases from J, with 17 bases between. The CDR3 here is CASPPATPGEQYF. CDR3 nucleotide sequence: TGTGCCAGCCCACCGGCCACCCCCGGCGAGCAGTACTTC.